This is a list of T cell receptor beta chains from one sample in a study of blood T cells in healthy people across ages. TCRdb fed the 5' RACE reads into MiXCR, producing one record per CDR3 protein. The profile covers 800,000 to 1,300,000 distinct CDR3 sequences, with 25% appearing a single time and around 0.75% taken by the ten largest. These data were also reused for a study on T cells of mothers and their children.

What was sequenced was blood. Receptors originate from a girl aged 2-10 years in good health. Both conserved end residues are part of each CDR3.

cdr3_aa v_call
CASREDRGVPDTQYF TRBV5-1
CASSLFRGLTYNEQFF TRBV28
CASSLVTSGSTTYNEQFF TRBV5-1
CSASWGLAYEQYF TRBV20-1
CSAREWGLAGITDTQYF TRBV20-1
CASSHGQNYEKLFF TRBV7-9
CASSSDDLQETQYF TRBV7-2
CASTKSRSSTGELFF TRBV28
CASSRPIDRDEQFF TRBV11-1
CSARDRGLGDEQFF TRBV20-1
CASSVTGGSYEQYF TRBV28
CASSQRVLGTSVFYEQYF TRBV3-1
CASSLTAGGNQPQHF TRBV28
CASSLEDPLNTEAFF TRBV5-1
CASSGDRGLMDTQYF TRBV7-9
CASSWDTNTGELFF TRBV7-3
CASRRDGLNKNIQYF TRBV6-5
CASSPPNSGENGYTF TRBV18
CASIRMGSPHSKKPQHF TRBV6-1
CASSWRGTNTEAFF TRBV12-3/TRBV12-4
CASSSLGLDGYTF TRBV13
CASSLTSGSVNEQFF TRBV6-2/TRBV6-3
CASIAGGSYNEQFF TRBV28
CATSGDTGFTEAFF TRBV15
CSVEGRLGAEAFF TRBV29-1
CSGDPIYRGVGETQYF TRBV29-1
CASSFTQIYGYTF TRBV12-3/TRBV12-4
CASSSLLQGKGGYTF TRBV5-5
CASSELRGNEQFF TRBV10-2
CASSGTADTGELFF TRBV12-3/TRBV12-4
CASSLISGAGETQYF TRBV5-1
CASSQAVQVTYNEQFF TRBV14
CASSSTGTLYNEQFF TRBV7-2
CASSQRLVGSNNEQFF TRBV4-1
CASSPAVGFGEKLFF TRBV12-3/TRBV12-4
CASSTMTATNEKLFF TRBV27
CSLPGQLENTIYF TRBV20-1
CASSLLANFYNEQFF TRBV5-6
CASSLVAAAEAFF TRBV7-3
CASSVSTGEIPTGELFF TRBV5-1
CSASKRGTYNEQFF TRBV20-1
CASSTLLTDTQYF TRBV11-2
CASSQDLRHGYTF TRBV4-1
CASSWEVGTAYGYTF TRBV7-9
CASSPGLVGEETQYF TRBV12-3/TRBV12-4
CASSLGGVSNNEQFF TRBV7-3
CASSPAITYGYTF TRBV4-1
CASSQGGQGDLGGPEAFF TRBV6-1
CSVDAPGTEQYF TRBV29-1
CASSSYRGSSYEQYF TRBV6-1
CSASFASYEQYF TRBV20-1
CASSYRGGDNSPLHF TRBV6-6
CASSSTRDTDTQYF TRBV2
CSATRQQGAYEQYF TRBV20-1
CSARRGDEQFF TRBV20-1